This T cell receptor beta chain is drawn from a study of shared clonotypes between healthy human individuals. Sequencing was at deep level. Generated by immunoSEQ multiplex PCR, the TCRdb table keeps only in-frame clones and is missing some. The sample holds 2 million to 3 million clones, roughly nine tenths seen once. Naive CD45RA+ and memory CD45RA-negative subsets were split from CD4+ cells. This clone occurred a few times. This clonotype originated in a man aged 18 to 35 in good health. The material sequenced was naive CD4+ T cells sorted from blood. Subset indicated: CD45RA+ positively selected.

The CDR3 reads CASSPLAPPPNTEAFF. The CDR3 DNA reads as TGCGCCAGCAGCCCGCTCGCCCCTCCCCCGAACACTGAAGCTTTCTTT. This chain uses TRBV5-1 with TRBJ1-1; no definite D call. V shed 4 bases and J shed 1 base, with 17 bases lying between them. This CDR3 contains 16 residues. Germline V gene lookup returns CDR1 SGHRS and CDR2 YFSETQ.